These 18 T cell receptor beta chains share one sample of origin, sequenced in a study of blood T cell repertoires in COVID-19. Clones were sequenced by immunoSEQ multiplex PCR, and TCRdb holds only the in-frame ones, with some missing. The repertoire includes approximately 99,000 clones, 80% to 85% of them detected once, and 2% sits in the top ten. Material: peripheral blood. These receptors all stem from a man aged 65 to 85 with active or convalescent COVID-19.

The CDR3 reads CASSMAGLAYGYTF. The CDR3 coding sequence is TGTGCCAGTAGTATGGCGGGGCTAGCCTATGGCTACACCTTC. This rearrangement joins TRBV19 to TRBJ1-2, with D maybe TRBD1 (5 bases). V lost 3 bases and J lost 4, with 12 bases in between. CDR1 is LNHDA, CDR2 SQIVND, per germline (reference sequence). CDR3 length equals 14 residues.

This chain uses TRBV12-3 or TRBV12-4 with TRBJ1-1; D possibly corresponds to TRBD1 (6 bases). This CDR3 comprises 11 residues. V dropped 5 bases and J dropped 8 bases, with 9 bases sitting between them. CDR3 sequence: CASSATGEAFF. CDR3 coding DNA: TGTGCCAGCAGTGCTACAGGGGAAGCTTTCTTT.

This chain joins TRBV30 and TRBJ2-7, with 8 bases aligning to TRBD1. The CDR3 totals 15 residues. The germline CDR1 and CDR2 sequences are GTSNPN and SVGIG (reference sequence). V trimming: 2 bases; J trimming: 0 bases; junction bases outside the gene matches: 6. This CDR3 is CAWSPWDRSSYEQYF. The CDR3 DNA reads TGTGCCTGGAGTCCTTGGGACAGGAGCTCCTACGAGCAGTACTTC.

This chain joins TRBV7-9 and TRBJ2-7, with TRBD2 matching 7 bases. Germline V lookup: CDR1 SEHNR, CDR2 FQNEAQ (reference sequence). CDR3 size: 14 residues. The junction had 4 bases not matched to a gene; V was cut back by 3 bases and J by 2 bases. CDR3 sequence: CASSFLAATYEQYF. The DNA of the CDR3 is TGTGCCAGCAGCTTTCTAGCGGCAACCTACGAGCAGTACTTC.

V usage is TRBV5-5 and J usage is TRBJ2-1; 7 bases match TRBD2. V shed 4 bases, J shed 5 bases, and the junction held 12 bases outside the gene matches. CDR3 length: 16 residues. Germline V gives CDR1 SGHKS, CDR2 YYEKEE (reference sequence). The CDR3 is CASSPGGNGGNNEQFF. CDR3 nucleotides: TGTGCCAGCAGCCCCGGGGGGAACGGGGGGAACAATGAGCAGTTCTTC.

The chain uses TRBV6-5 and TRBJ2-3, with a possible D match to TRBD1 (5 bases). There are 12 residues in the CDR3. Germline V lookup: CDR1 MNHEY, CDR2 SVGAGI. The V end was cut by 7 bases, the J end by 7 bases, with 12 bases between. DNA for the CDR3: TGTGCCAGCAACAACAGGCCAAATACGCAGTATTTT. Translation: CASNNRPNTQYF.

The chain has TRBV6-4 and TRBJ1-1; no definite D call. CDR1 MRHNA and CDR2 SNTAGT come from the germline V gene. CDR3 size: 14 residues. Trimming removed 1 base at V and 0 bases at J, with 6 bases between. The CDR3 loop is CASSDFPVNTEAFF. The CDR3, as DNA: TGTGCCAGCAGTGACTTTCCCGTGAACACTGAAGCTTTCTTT.

The chain combines TRBV7-3 with TRBJ2-1, with D possibly TRBD2 on 5 matching bases. V lost 5 bases, J lost 6 bases, and 17 bases lay in between. Germline CDR1 is SGHTA and CDR2 is FQGTGA. The CDR3 length is 15 residues. CDR3 DNA sequence: TGTGCCAGCAGCACTAGGGCTAGTAGTTCCAATGAGCAGTTCTTC. This translates into CASSTRASSSNEQFF.

The genes are TRBV30 and TRBJ2-1, with TRBD2 matching over 12 bases. The CDR3 spans 17 residues. CDR1 is GTSNPN and CDR2 is SVGIG in the germline V gene (reference sequence). The V segment lost 2 bases and the J segment 10 bases; nucleotides outside the gene matches: 15. CDR3 amino acids: CAWSRAVLAGGLKEQFF. For the CDR3, the DNA is TGTGCCTGGAGTCGGGCAGTACTAGCGGGGGGTCTCAAAGAGCAGTTCTTC. Using reference TRBV30 and TRBJ2-1 for the parts outside the CDR3, the full variable domain is SQTIHQWPATLVQPVGSPLSLECTVEGTSNPNLYWYRQAAGRGLQLLFYSVGIGQISSEVPQNLSASRPQDRQFILSSKKLLLSDSGFYLCAWSRAVLAGGLKEQFFGPGTRLTVL.

J is TRBJ1-2 and V is TRBV28, with 8 bases aligning to TRBD1. Germline lookup yields CDR1 MDHEN and CDR2 SYDVKM. Unmatched junction bases numbered 5, after V lost 7 bases and J lost 4 bases. CDR3 length: 13 residues. The CDR3 DNA sequence: TGTGCCAGCAACGTGGACAGGGCCTATGGCTACACCTTC. This gives the protein CASNVDRAYGYTF.

The rearrangement joins TRBV3-1 (or the pseudogene TRBV3-2) to TRBJ1-3; 7 bases are a match to TRBD1. The germline CDR1 and CDR2 sequences are LGHDT and YNNKEL (reference sequence). The V gene end was trimmed by 8 bases and the J gene end by 4 bases; junction bases not matched to a gene: 8. This CDR3 has 14 amino acids. The CDR3 here is CASGSTGSGNTIYF. Here the CDR3 DNA reads TGTGCCAGCGGATCGACAGGGAGCGGAAACACCATATATTTT.

V usage is TRBV28 and J usage is TRBJ1-2; D is unresolved. The V end lost 6 bases, the J end lost 2 bases, and 4 bases lay between the germline ends. CDR1 and CDR2 (germline): MDHEN, SYDVKM. The CDR3 runs to 11 residues. Written as DNA, the CDR3 is TGTGCCAGCAGAATAAACTATGGCTACACCTTC. Its protein is CASRINYGYTF.

The gene calls are TRBV7-9 and TRBJ1-6; 7 bases line up with TRBD1. Losses at the gene ends were 1 base for V and 10 bases for J; bases not matched to a gene: 7. The CDR3 extends over 15 amino acids. Germline CDR1 reads SEHNR; CDR2 reads FQNEAQ (reference sequence). The DNA of the CDR3 is TGTGCCAGCAGCTTAGGAGGGGACAGCTCCTCACCCCTCCACTTT. It encodes CASSLGGDSSSPLHF.

The genes are TRBV25-1 and TRBJ1-2; TRBD1 agrees at 7 bases. The germline V gene encodes CDR1 MGHDK and CDR2 SYGVNS. Trimming cost V 5 bases and J 8 bases; bases outside gene matches: 8. The CDR3 loop spans 13 amino acids. The CDR3 sequence: CASSRQGVGGYTF. CDR3 sequence (DNA): TGTGCCAGCAGTCGGCAGGGGGTAGGAGGCTACACCTTC.

The J gene is TRBJ1-4, the V gene TRBV7-9, with TRBD1 matching 8 bases. CDR1 and CDR2 (germline): SEHNR, FQNEAQ (reference sequence). This CDR3 comprises 15 residues. The V segment lost 3 bases and the J segment 7 bases; nucleotides outside the gene matches: 7. The CDR3 nucleotides are TGTGCCAGCAGCTTTGGACAGGGCAGGATTGAAAAACTGTTTTTT. As protein: CASSFGQGRIEKLFF.

Here the CDR3 reads CASSYSGLAAPRTQYF. CDR3 in DNA: TGTGCCAGCAGTTACTCGGGACTAGCGGCTCCTCGGACCCAGTACTTC. The chain is built from TRBV6-5 and TRBJ2-5, with 11 bases aligning to TRBD2. After removal of 0 bases from V and 7 bases from J, the junction contained 7 bases not matched to a gene. Germline CDR1 and CDR2: MNHEY and SVGAGI. The length of the CDR3 is 16 residues.

Concerning this clone itself: Different DNA sequences within this sample yield the same CDR3. The CDR3 loop reads CASSPRRVNTEAFF. The CDR3 nucleotides are TGTGCCAGCAGCCCAAGACGGGTGAACACTGAAGCTTTCTTT. V and J are TRBV3-1 (or the pseudogene TRBV3-2) and TRBJ1-1; D gene uncertain. The CDR3 length is 14 residues. Trimming took 4 bases from V and 0 from J, leaving 9 bases between them. Per germline, CDR1 LGHDT and CDR2 YNNKEL (reference sequence).

The chain combines TRBV3-1 (or the pseudogene TRBV3-2) with TRBJ2-7, with a tentative D call TRBD1 (6 bases). The CDR3 loop spans 14 amino acids. The ends were cut back, 1 base at V and 8 bases at J, with 15 bases in the middle. Germline assignment: CDR1 LGHDT and CDR2 YNNKEL (reference sequence). CDR3 in DNA: TGTGCCAGCAGCCAAGTACAGGGCCCCTTGAAGCAGTACTTC. Amino acids: CASSQVQGPLKQYF.